This T cell receptor beta chain was found in a study of T cells expressing NK-cell markers. Study-level information: Sorted CD3+CD56+NKG2C+, CD3+CD56+NKG2C- and CD3+CD56-NKG2C+ T cells supplied TCR beta repertoires.

With the 5' RACE reads reprocessed, TCRdb shows one record per CDR3 protein and no DNA. The specimen's table records 5,000 to 6,500 distinct CDR3 sequences. This CDR3 is built from 12 residues. In germline, CDR1 is SNHLY, CDR2 FYNNEI. The chain combines TRBV2 with TRBJ2-1. Specimen: blood T cells: a sorted CD56 or NKG2C T cell subset, CD4+ or CD8+ T cells, or bulk PBMC T cells (not recorded which). The sequence came from a man between 18 and 35 years old in good health. The CDR3 reads CAREAGSNELFF.